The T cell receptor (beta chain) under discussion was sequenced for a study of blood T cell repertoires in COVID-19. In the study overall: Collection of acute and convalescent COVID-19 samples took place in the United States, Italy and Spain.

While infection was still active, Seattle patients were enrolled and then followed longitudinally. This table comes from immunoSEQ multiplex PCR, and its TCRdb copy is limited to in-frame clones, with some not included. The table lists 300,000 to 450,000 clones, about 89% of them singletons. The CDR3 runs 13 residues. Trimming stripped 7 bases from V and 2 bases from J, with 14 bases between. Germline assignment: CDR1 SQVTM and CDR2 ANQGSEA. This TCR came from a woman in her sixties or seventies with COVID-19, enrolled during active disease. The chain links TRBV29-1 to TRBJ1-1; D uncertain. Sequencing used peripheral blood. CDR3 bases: TGCAGCGCCTGGAGGGTGGATAACACTGAAGCTTTCTTT. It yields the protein CSAWRVDNTEAFF.